This T cell receptor beta chain emerged from a study of CD8+ T cells in alopecia areata. Across the study: The drug, oral tofacitinib, was given to treated patients at 5 to 10 mg twice daily.

RNA extraction was followed by reverse transcription into cDNA, which acted as the sequencing template. Sequencing was performed with immunoSEQ multiplex PCR; in TCRdb, only in-frame clones are kept and a portion is missing. The sample holds 150,000 or so clones, roughly 50% seen once. General observations from the study: Scalp samples also yield sequences from resident alphabeta T cells of normal skin. Especially in alopecia totalis/universalis, lesional scalp showed greater clonality than normal scalp did.

Remarks on this clone: The target antigen is unknown.

V lost 4 bases and J 0 bases, leaving 16 bases between the germline ends. The germline V gene encodes CDR1 SGHDN and CDR2 FVKESK. This CDR3 is built from 16 residues. J is TRBJ2-7 and V is TRBV14; the D gene is possibly TRBD1 (6 bases). Sequenced material: CD4+ T cells sorted from blood. The clonotype originates from a human donor with alopecia areata. CDR3 protein: CASSPIVGGNSYEQYF. CDR3 sequence (DNA): TGTGCCAGCAGCCCCATCGTAGGGGGAAACTCCTACGAGCAGTACTTC.